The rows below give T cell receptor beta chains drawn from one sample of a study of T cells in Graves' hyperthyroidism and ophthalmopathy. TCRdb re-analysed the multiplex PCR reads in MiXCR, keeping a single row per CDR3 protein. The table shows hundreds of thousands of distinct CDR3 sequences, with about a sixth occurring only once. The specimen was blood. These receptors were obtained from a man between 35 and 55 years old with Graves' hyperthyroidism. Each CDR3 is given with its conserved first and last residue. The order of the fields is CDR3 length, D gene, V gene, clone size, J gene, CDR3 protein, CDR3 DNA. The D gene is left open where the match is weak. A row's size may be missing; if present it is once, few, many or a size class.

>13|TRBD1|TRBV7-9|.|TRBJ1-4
CASSGTVIEKLFF
TGTGCCAGCAGCGGGACAGTTATTGAAAAACTGTTTTTT
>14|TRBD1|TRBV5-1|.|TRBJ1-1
CASSIGTGTTEAFF
TGCGCCAGCAGCATAGGGACAGGAACCACTGAAGCTTTCTTT
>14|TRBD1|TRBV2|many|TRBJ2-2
CASRSGGAPGELFF
TGTGCCAGCAGATCAGGGGGCGCCCCCGGGGAGCTGTTTTTT
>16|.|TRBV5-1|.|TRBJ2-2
CASSLGLKLDTGELFF
TGCGCCAGCAGCTTGGGGCTCAAACTTGACACCGGGGAGCTGTTTTTT
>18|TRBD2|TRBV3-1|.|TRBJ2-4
CASSQDPATSFPQNIQYF
TGTGCCAGCAGCCAAGATCCTGCGACTAGCTTCCCCCAAAACATTCAGTACTTC
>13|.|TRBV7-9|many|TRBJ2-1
CASSLGWTDEQFF
TGTGCCAGCAGCTTAGGGTGGACGGATGAGCAGTTCTTC
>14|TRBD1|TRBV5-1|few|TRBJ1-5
CASSPGQSNQPQHF
TGCGCCAGCAGCCCGGGACAGAGCAATCAGCCCCAGCATTTT
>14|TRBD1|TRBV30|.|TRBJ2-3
CAWSQGASTDTQYF
TGTGCCTGGAGTCAGGGGGCTAGCACAGATACGCAGTATTTT
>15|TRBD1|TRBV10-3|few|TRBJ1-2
CAISGGQGSVYGYTF
TGTGCCATCAGCGGGGGACAGGGCTCTGTCTATGGCTACACCTTC
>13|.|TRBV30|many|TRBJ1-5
CAWSVQGSQPQHF
TGTGCCTGGAGTGTACAGGGAAGTCAGCCCCAGCATTTT
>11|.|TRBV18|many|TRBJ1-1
CASSPWGEAFF
TGTGCCAGCTCACCATGGGGAGAAGCTTTCTTT
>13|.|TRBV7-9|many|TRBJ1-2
CASSPSEPYGYTF
TGTGCCAGCAGTCCTAGTGAACCTTATGGCTACACCTTC
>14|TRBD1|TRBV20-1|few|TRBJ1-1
CSAPQGAWNTEAFF
TGCAGTGCTCCTCAGGGGGCGTGGAACACTGAAGCTTTCTTT
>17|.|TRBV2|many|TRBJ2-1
CASSEYGVGTTSMSQFF
TGTGCCAGCAGTGAATACGGTGTAGGGACAACCTCAATGAGTCAGTTCTTC
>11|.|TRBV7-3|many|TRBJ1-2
CASSAGNGYTF
TGTGCCAGCAGTGCAGGGAATGGCTACACCTTC
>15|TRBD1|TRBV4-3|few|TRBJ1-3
CASSRGTGNGNTIYF
TGCGCCAGCAGCCGCGGGACAGGGAACGGAAACACCATATATTTT
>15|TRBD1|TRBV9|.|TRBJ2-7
CASSGAGTAQGEQYF
TGTGCCAGCAGCGGCGCCGGGACAGCTCAGGGAGAGCAGTACTTC
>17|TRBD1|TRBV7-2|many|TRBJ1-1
CASSQNGQGTLNTEAFF
TGTGCCAGCAGCCAAAACGGACAGGGGACTCTGAACACTGAAGCTTTCTTT
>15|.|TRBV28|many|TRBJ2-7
CASRQQVFDPYEQYF
TGTGCCAGCAGACAACAGGTTTTCGATCCCTACGAGCAGTACTTC
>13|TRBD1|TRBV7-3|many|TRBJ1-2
CASSPDRHYGYTF
TGTGCCAGCAGCCCGGACAGGCACTATGGCTACACCTTC
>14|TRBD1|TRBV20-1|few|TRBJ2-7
CSARNRGNPYEQYF
TGCAGTGCTCGAAACAGGGGGAACCCCTACGAGCAGTACTTC
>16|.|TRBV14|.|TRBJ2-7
CASSQGPRGTTYEQYF
TGTGCCAGCAGCCAGGGACCCAGGGGAACGACCTACGAGCAGTACTTC
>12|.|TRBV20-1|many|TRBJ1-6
CSATLNNSPLHF
TGCAGTGCAACCCTGAATAATTCACCCCTCCACTTT
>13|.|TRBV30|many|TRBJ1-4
CAWSGTTNEKLFF
TGTGCCTGGAGTGGTACAACTAATGAAAAACTGTTTTTT
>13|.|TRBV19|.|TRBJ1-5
CASRRHPNQPQHF
TGTGCCAGTAGACGTCACCCCAATCAGCCCCAGCATTTT
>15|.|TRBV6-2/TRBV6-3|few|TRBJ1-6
CASSVGSGANSPLHF
TGTGCCAGCAGTGTCGGATCAGGGGCTAATTCACCCCTCCACTTT
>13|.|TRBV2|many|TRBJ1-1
CASIRDMNTEAFF
TGTGCCAGTATCCGGGACATGAACACTGAAGCTTTCTTT
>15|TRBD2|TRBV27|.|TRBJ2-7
CASSIGTSGGYEQYF
TGTGCCAGCAGCATAGGGACTAGCGGGGGCTACGAGCAGTACTTC
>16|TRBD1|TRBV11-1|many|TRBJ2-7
CASSIWDSQTSYEQYF
TGTGCCAGCAGCATTTGGGACAGCCAGACCTCCTACGAGCAGTACTTC
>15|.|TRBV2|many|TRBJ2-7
CASSALATTSYEQYF
TGTGCCAGCAGTGCGCTCGCTACAACCTCCTACGAGCAGTACTTC
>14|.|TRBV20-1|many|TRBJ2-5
CSASAPQAVATQYF
TGCAGTGCTTCGGCTCCCCAGGCCGTTGCGACCCAGTACTTC
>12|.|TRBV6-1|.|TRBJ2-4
CASRGYGNIQYF
TGTGCCAGCCGTGGTTACGGGAACATTCAGTACTTC
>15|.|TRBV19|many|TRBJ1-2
CASRLRDRRFWGYTF
TGTGCCAGTAGACTGCGGGACCGGCGCTTCTGGGGCTACACCTTC
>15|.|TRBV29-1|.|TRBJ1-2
CSVERGDDDAIGYTF
TGCAGCGTTGAAAGAGGGGACGACGACGCCATAGGCTACACCTTC
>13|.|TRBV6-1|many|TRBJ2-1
CASSLDGYNEQFF
TGTGCCAGCAGTCTGGACGGATACAATGAGCAGTTCTTC
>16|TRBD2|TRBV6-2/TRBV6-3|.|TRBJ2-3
CASRQISGEVTDTQYF
TGTGCCAGCAGACAGATCAGCGGGGAGGTCACAGATACGCAGTATTTT
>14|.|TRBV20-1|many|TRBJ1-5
CSARSVRLDQPQHF
TGCAGTGCTAGATCCGTGCGGTTGGACCAGCCCCAGCATTTT
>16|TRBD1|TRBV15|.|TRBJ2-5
CATSRGRGTGFETQYF
TGTGCCACCAGCCGAGGGAGAGGGACAGGGTTTGAGACCCAGTACTTC
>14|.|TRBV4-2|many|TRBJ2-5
CASSLRAGQETQYF
TGTGCCAGCAGCCTTCGGGCAGGTCAAGAGACCCAGTACTTC
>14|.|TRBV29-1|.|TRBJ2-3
CSVTSNFGTDTQYF
TGCAGCGTCACCTCCAACTTTGGCACAGATACGCAGTATTTT
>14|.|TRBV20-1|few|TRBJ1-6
CSASLTATHSPLHF
TGCAGTGCTAGTTTGACAGCCACGCATTCACCCCTCCACTTT
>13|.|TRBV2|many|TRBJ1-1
CASSSVKNTEAFF
TGTGCCAGCAGTTCAGTCAAAAACACTGAAGCTTTCTTT
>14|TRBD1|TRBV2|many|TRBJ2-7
CASETGIRTYEQYF
TGTGCCAGCGAGACAGGGATTCGGACGTACGAGCAGTACTTC
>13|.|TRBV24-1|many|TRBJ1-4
CATSWGANEKLFF
TGTGCCACCAGCTGGGGGGCTAATGAAAAACTGTTTTTT
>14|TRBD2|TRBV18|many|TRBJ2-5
CASSPPGGGETQYF
TGTGCCAGCTCACCACCAGGCGGGGGAGAGACCCAGTACTTC
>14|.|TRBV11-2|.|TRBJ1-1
CASSLRADYTEAFF
TGTGCCAGCAGCTTACGGGCAGACTACACTGAAGCTTTCTTT
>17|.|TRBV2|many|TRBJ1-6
CASSEIDRGAYNSPLHF
TGTGCCAGCAGTGAAATCGACCGGGGCGCGTATAATTCACCCCTCCACTTT
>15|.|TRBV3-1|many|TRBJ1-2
CASSQTRRPLYGYTF
TGTGCCAGCAGCCAAACCCGACGGCCGCTCTATGGCTACACCTTC
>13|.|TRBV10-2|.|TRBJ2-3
CASSEEAPNTQYF
TGCGCCAGCAGTGAGGAGGCGCCTAATACGCAGTATTTT